These T cell receptor beta chains were read from a single sample in a study of control samples from healthy donors and cancer patients. The method was immunoSEQ multiplex PCR; TCRdb's version includes in-frame clones alone and lacks a portion of them. The sample consists of tens of thousands of clones, roughly 82% of them appearing once. Sequenced input: PBMCs. The receptors were gathered from a woman aged 45-59 years with lung cancer. Both conserved end residues are part of each CDR3. D genes are given only for firm matches. Size tells how often a clone was seen (once, few, many) or the class of an expanded clone, and some rows leave it out.

15	TRBV28	TRBD1	-	TRBJ1-4	TGTGCCAGCTCGCGTATAGGGGGCAAGAATGAAAAACTGTTTTTT	CASSRIGGKNEKLFF
14	TRBV28	TRBD1	-	TRBJ1-2	TGTGCCAGCAGTCAGGGACAGGGAAACTATGGCTACACCTTC	CASSQGQGNYGYTF
14	TRBV28	-	-	TRBJ1-1	TGTGCCAGCAGTGGAGGGGGGGGCCCCACTGAAGCTTTCTTT	CASSGGGGPTEAFF
12	TRBV19	-	few	TRBJ1-1	TGTGCCAGTAGTTCAGCAGCATCTGAAGCTTTCTTT	CASSSAASEAFF
17	TRBV9	-	-	TRBJ1-5	TGTGCCAGCAGCGAGGGTAGGCCTTTTCCCGATCATCAGCCCCAGCATTTT	CASSEGRPFPDHQPQHF
12	TRBV4-3	TRBD1	-	TRBJ1-2	TGCGCCAGCAGCCAAGCAGGGGGCGGCTACACCTTC	CASSQAGGGYTF
15	TRBV19	TRBD1	-	TRBJ1-1	TGTGCCAGTAGTATGCCGGGACAGCAGAACACTGAAGCTTTCTTT	CASSMPGQQNTEAFF
13	TRBV24-1	-	-	TRBJ1-3	TGTGCCACCAGTCGGGGAGGTGGAAACACCATATATTTT	CATSRGGGNTIYF
15	TRBV5-6	-	once	TRBJ2-3	TGTGCCAGCAGCTTGGCGAGGGGAGTGGCAGATACGCAGTATTTT	CASSLARGVADTQYF
12	TRBV11-2	-	medium-sized	TRBJ1-1	TGTGCCAGCAGCTCACCGTGGCTTAAAGCTTTCTTT	CASSSPWLKAFF
14	TRBV10-3	TRBD1	-	TRBJ2-7	TGTGCCATCAGTGGGGAACAGGGGGCAAGCGAGCAGTACTTC	CAISGEQGASEQYF
14	TRBV2	TRBD1	-	TRBJ2-7	TGTGCCAGTACAGAGGACAGGGGATACTACGAGCAGTACTTC	CASTEDRGYYEQYF
14	TRBV19	TRBD1	-	TRBJ2-1	TGTGCCAGTATCCCGGGACAGGGCGTCGGGGAGCAGTTCTTC	CASIPGQGVGEQFF
16	TRBV12-5	TRBD2	-	TRBJ2-1	TGTGCTAGTGGTTTGGCATTAGCGGGGGGCCCTGAGGAGCAGTTCTTC	CASGLALAGGPEEQFF
13	TRBV29-1	-	-	TRBJ1-2	TGCAGCGTTGAAAGTCGGACGGACTATGGCTACACCTTC	CSVESRTDYGYTF
13	TRBV19	-	-	TRBJ1-3	TGTGCCAGTAGTCAGATCTCTGGAAACACCATATATTTT	CASSQISGNTIYF
12	TRBV9	-	-	TRBJ1-2	TGTGCCAGCAGCCCAACTAACGGACGGTACACCTTC	CASSPTNGRYTF
15	TRBV5-5	TRBD1	-	TRBJ1-4	TGTGCCAGCAGGGGTCAGGGGGCTGGTAATGAAAAACTGTTTTTT	CASRGQGAGNEKLFF
17	TRBV14	-	-	TRBJ2-2	TGTGCCAGCAGCCAATATGTTCGGGGCCCGAGCACCGGGGAGCTGTTTTTT	CASSQYVRGPSTGELFF
16	TRBV12-5	-	-	TRBJ1-2	TGTGCTAGTGGTTTGGAGCCCGGACAGATGAACTATGGCTACACCTTC	CASGLEPGQMNYGYTF
14	TRBV9	TRBD2	-	TRBJ2-7	TGTGCCAGCAGCGTAGGACTAGCCTCCTACGAGCAGTACTTC	CASSVGLASYEQYF
16	TRBV5-1	TRBD1	-	TRBJ2-1	TGCGCCAGCAGCTTGACGGGACAGGGGGTTTACAATGAGCAGTTCTTC	CASSLTGQGVYNEQFF
17	TRBV6-1	TRBD1	many	TRBJ2-3	TGTGCCAGCAGTGACAACGCGAGGACAGGGATGACAGATACGCAGTATTTT	CASSDNARTGMTDTQYF
16	TRBV7-9	TRBD1	-	TRBJ2-2	TGTGCCAGCAGCTTAGCGATGACAGGGGACACCGGGGAGCTGTTTTTT	CASSLAMTGDTGELFF
15	TRBV18	-	-	TRBJ1-1	TGTGCCAGCTCACCAACAGACAGATCGAGCGCTGAAGCTTTCTTT	CASSPTDRSSAEAFF
14	TRBV2	TRBD1	-	TRBJ2-7	TGTGCCACCCTCCGGGACAGGGAGATCCGAGAGCAGTACTTC	CATLRDREIREQYF
14	TRBV4-2	-	-	TRBJ1-3	TGTGCCAGCAGCCAAGATAGGCAGGGGTACACCATATATTTT	CASSQDRQGYTIYF
15	TRBV18	TRBD1	-	TRBJ1-6	TGTGCCAGCTCACCGGACAGGGGAGGTTATTCACCCCTCCACTTT	CASSPDRGGYSPLHF
16	TRBV5-6	TRBD1	-	TRBJ1-6	TGTGCCAGCAGCGATCGGACAGGGGCCTTTAATTCACCCCTCCACTTT	CASSDRTGAFNSPLHF
16	TRBV18	-	-	TRBJ1-3	TGTGCCAGCTCAAACCAAGGAACAGGCTTGGGAAACACCATATATTTT	CASSNQGTGLGNTIYF
12	TRBV5-4	-	-	TRBJ1-1	TGTGCCAGCAGCTTGGATAGGGGTAGAACTTTCTTT	CASSLDRGRTFF
14	TRBV27	TRBD2	-	TRBJ2-7	TGTGCCAGCAGTTTAGTGCGGGGGGGACGCGAGCAGTACTTC	CASSLVRGGREQYF
14	TRBV11-2	TRBD1	few	TRBJ2-7	TGTGCCAGCAGCCGACAGGGGGTCTCCTACGAGCAGTACTTC	CASSRQGVSYEQYF
13	TRBV7-3	TRBD1	-	TRBJ1-1	TGTGCCAGCAGCAGGGACAGCTTAACTGAAGCTTTCTTT	CASSRDSLTEAFF
14	TRBV28	-	-	TRBJ1-1	TGTGCCAGCAATCGGGGGGCGGTGAACACTGAAGCTTTCTTT	CASNRGAVNTEAFF
14	TRBV7-6	TRBD1	-	TRBJ1-6	TGTGCCAGCAGCTCGACAGGGGTGGATTCACCCCTCCACTTT	CASSSTGVDSPLHF
15	TRBV12-5	TRBD1	-	TRBJ2-7	TGTGCTAGTGGTTTGAGGGACAGCCCTCTTAACGAGCAGTACTTC	CASGLRDSPLNEQYF
15	TRBV6-5	TRBD1	-	TRBJ2-7	TGTGCCAGCAGCAGGACCGGGACAGGGGGCTACGAGCAGTACTTC	CASSRTGTGGYEQYF
14	TRBV18	TRBD1	-	TRBJ1-4	TGTGCCAGCTCACCACCTCAGCCAGGGGGTAAACTGTTTTTT	CASSPPQPGGKLFF
11	TRBV30	-	-	TRBJ2-7	TGTGCCTGGAGTGTAATGTACGAGCAGTACTTC	CAWSVMYEQYF
15	TRBV24-1	-	-	TRBJ2-7	TGTGCCACCAGTGATTTTTCAGGAAGTATCCACGAGCAGTACTTC	CATSDFSGSIHEQYF
14	TRBV18	-	few	TRBJ1-2	TGTGCCAGCTCGCCGGAGGGGGGCAACTATGGCTACACCTTC	CASSPEGGNYGYTF
15	TRBV19	-	-	TRBJ1-1	TGTGCCAGTAGTATTCCCTTGGCCAGGAACACTGAAGCTTTCTTT	CASSIPLARNTEAFF
15	TRBV6-2/TRBV6-3	TRBD1	-	TRBJ1-2	TGTGCCAGCAGTGACACGGGACAGGGAATTTATGGCTACACCTTC	CASSDTGQGIYGYTF
19	TRBV6-4	TRBD2	-	TRBJ2-3	TGTGCCAGCAGCTTCGGGACTAGCGGGGGGGCGAGATCCACAGATACGCAGTATTTT	CASSFGTSGGARSTDTQYF
16	TRBV11-3	-	-	TRBJ1-3	TGTGCCAGCAGCACCCTGCCGGGACCAGGGGGAAACACCATATATTTT	CASSTLPGPGGNTIYF
15	TRBV11-2	-	once	TRBJ1-6	TGTGCCAGCAGTAGGGGGGACCTGAGTAATTCACCCCTCCACTTT	CASSRGDLSNSPLHF
14	TRBV7-2	-	-	TRBJ2-3	TGTGCCGCGGGGTCCGGGACTAGCACAGATACGCAGTATTTT	CAAGSGTSTDTQYF
15	TRBV6-1	-	-	TRBJ2-2	TGTGCCAGCAGTGAGGACAGTCCGAACACCGGGGAGCTGTTTTTT	CASSEDSPNTGELFF
13	TRBV2	-	-	TRBJ2-7	TGTGCCAGCGCAGAGATCCCAAATTACGAGCAGTACTTC	CASAEIPNYEQYF
13	TRBV12-3/TRBV12-4	TRBD1	-	TRBJ2-7	TGTGCCAGCAGCAAGACAGGGTTCTACGAGCAGTACTTC	CASSKTGFYEQYF
11	TRBV10-2	-	-	TRBJ2-7	TGCGCCAGCAGTGACAGGGGCGAGCAGTACTTC	CASSDRGEQYF
15	TRBV11-2	-	-	TRBJ1-1	TGTGCCAGCAGCTTGGGTTTCGGCGGCAACACTGAAGCTTTCTTT	CASSLGFGGNTEAFF
15	TRBV19	TRBD2	-	TRBJ2-7	TGTGCCAGTAGGATTGGGGGGGGGACCTCCTACGAGCAGTACTTC	CASRIGGGTSYEQYF